This is a list of T cell receptor beta chains from one sample in a study of cytomegalovirus exposure and HLA in healthy donors. The data were produced by immunoSEQ multiplex PCR, yet TCRdb's version contains in-frame clones alone and is incomplete. The data contain about 98,000 clones, under 75% of them singletons. The sample comprised PBMCs. The receptor source for this set is a man aged 50 or older in good health and CMV-seronegative. CDR3s include the opening cysteine and the closing phenylalanine or tryptophan. The D gene is left open where the match is weak. Not all rows give a size; the values are once, few, many and, for expanded clones, a class.

size,J,D,V,DNA,CDR3
NA,TRBJ1-5,NA,TRBV4-3,TGCGCCAGCAGCACGAGTTATAGCAATCAGCCCCAGCATTTT,CASSTSYSNQPQHF
few,TRBJ2-5,TRBD1,TRBV15,TGTGCCACCAGCGTGGGACAGGGGACAAGGGAGACCCAGTACTTC,CATSVGQGTRETQYF
few,TRBJ2-7,TRBD1,TRBV19,TGTGCCAGTAGCGCGACCGGGACAGGAACCTCCTACGAGCAGTACTTC,CASSATGTGTSYEQYF
NA,TRBJ2-4,TRBD2,TRBV2,TGTGCCAGCAGCAGCGGGGGGAACATTCAGTACTTC,CASSSGGNIQYF
NA,TRBJ1-2,NA,TRBV2,TGTGCCAGCTTAGGAGGCTCCGGGTACAGCTACACCTTC,CASLGGSGYSYTF
NA,TRBJ1-2,TRBD1,TRBV27,TGTGCCAGCAGTTTATATGGACAGGGGGTCCATGGCTACACCTTC,CASSLYGQGVHGYTF
NA,TRBJ2-7,TRBD1,TRBV7-2,TGTGCCAGCAGCTTAGAGGACAGGGTCTCCTACGAGCAGTACTTC,CASSLEDRVSYEQYF
NA,TRBJ2-5,TRBD2,TRBV29-1,TGCAGCGTTAGTAGCGGGGGGGCCGGGGAGACCCAGTACTTC,CSVSSGGAGETQYF
NA,TRBJ1-6,TRBD1,TRBV11-2,TGTGCCAGCAGCTTAGGGACAGGGATCTCTTCACCCCTCCACTTT,CASSLGTGISSPLHF
few,TRBJ1-2,NA,TRBV6-6,TGTGCCAGCAGTTACTCGAGACAGATTAACTATGGCTACACCTTC,CASSYSRQINYGYTF
NA,TRBJ1-6,NA,TRBV27,TGTGCCAGCAGTTTGGCCCCCTGGTCACCCCTCCACTTT,CASSLAPWSPLHF
NA,TRBJ2-1,TRBD2,TRBV11-2,TGTGCCAGCAGCTTAGGGACTAGCGGCTACAATGAGCAGTTCTTC,CASSLGTSGYNEQFF
few,TRBJ2-1,TRBD2,TRBV5-1,TGCGCCAGCAGCTTGGTTAGCGGGGGGGCAGTTCCTAATGAGCAGTTCTTC,CASSLVSGGAVPNEQFF
NA,TRBJ1-5,NA,TRBV5-3,TGTGCCAGAAGCTTGGTCCTCAGTATAAAGATAAAGTGTTACCAGCCCCAGCATTTT,CARSLVLSIKIKCYQPQHF
NA,TRBJ2-1,NA,TRBV7-9,TGTGCCAGCAGCCACGGACTACATTCCTACAATGAGCAGTTCTTC,CASSHGLHSYNEQFF
once,TRBJ2-2,TRBD1,TRBV10-1,TGCGCCAGCGGTACAGGGGGAAACACCGGGGAGCTGTTTTTT,CASGTGGNTGELFF
NA,TRBJ2-2,NA,TRBV2,TGTGCCAGCCGCGGGATGAACACCGGGGAGCTGTTTTTT,CASRGMNTGELFF